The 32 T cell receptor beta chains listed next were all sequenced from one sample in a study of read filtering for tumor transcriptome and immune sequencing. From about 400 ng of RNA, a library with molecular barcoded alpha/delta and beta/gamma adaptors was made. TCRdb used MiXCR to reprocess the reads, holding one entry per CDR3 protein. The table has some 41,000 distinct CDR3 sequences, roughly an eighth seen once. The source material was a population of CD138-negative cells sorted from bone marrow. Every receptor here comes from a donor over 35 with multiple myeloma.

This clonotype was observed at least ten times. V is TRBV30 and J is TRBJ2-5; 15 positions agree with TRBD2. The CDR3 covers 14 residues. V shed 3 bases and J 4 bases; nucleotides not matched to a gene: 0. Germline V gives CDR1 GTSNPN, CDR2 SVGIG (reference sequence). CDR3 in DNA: TGTGCCTGGAGGGGACTAGCGGGAGGAGAGACCCAGTACTTC. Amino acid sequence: CAWRGLAGGETQYF.

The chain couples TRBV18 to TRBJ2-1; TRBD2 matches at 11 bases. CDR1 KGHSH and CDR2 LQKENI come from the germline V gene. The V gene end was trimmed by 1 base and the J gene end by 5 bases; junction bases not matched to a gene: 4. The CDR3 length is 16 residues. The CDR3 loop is CASSPLGTSGNNEQFF. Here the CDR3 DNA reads TGTGCCAGCTCACCACTTGGGACTAGCGGCAACAATGAGCAGTTCTTC.

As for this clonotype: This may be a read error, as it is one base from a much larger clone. The CDR3 sequence: CASSLIARGFNEQFF. CDR3 DNA: TGTGCCAGCAGCTTGATAGCGCGGGGGTTCAATGAGCAGTTCTTC. The chain joins TRBV7-3 to TRBJ2-1; 7 bases agree with TRBD2. Germline V gene sequence: CDR1 SGHTA, CDR2 FQGTGA. The J segment lost 6 bases and the V segment lost 3 bases, leaving 8 bases of the junction unmatched. This CDR3 spans 15 amino acids. Drawing the rest from reference TRBV7-3 and TRBJ2-1, the complete variable domain is GAGVSQTPSNKVTEKGKYVELRCDPISGHTALYWYRQSLGQGPEFLIYFQGTGAADDSGLPNDRFFAVRPEGSVSTLKIQRTERGDSAVYLCASSLIARGFNEQFFGPGTRLTVL.

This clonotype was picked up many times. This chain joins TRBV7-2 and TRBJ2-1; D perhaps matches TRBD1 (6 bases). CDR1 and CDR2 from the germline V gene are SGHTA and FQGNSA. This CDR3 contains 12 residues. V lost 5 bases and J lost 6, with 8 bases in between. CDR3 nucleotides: TGTGCCAGCAGCCAGGGGATCAATGAGCAGTTCTTC. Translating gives CASSQGINEQFF.

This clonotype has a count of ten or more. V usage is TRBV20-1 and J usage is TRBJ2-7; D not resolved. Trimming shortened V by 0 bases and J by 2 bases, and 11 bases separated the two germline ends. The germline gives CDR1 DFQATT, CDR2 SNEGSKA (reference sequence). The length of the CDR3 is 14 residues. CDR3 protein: CSARDGSPPYEQYF. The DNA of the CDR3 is TGCAGTGCTAGAGATGGTTCCCCTCCCTACGAGCAGTACTTC.

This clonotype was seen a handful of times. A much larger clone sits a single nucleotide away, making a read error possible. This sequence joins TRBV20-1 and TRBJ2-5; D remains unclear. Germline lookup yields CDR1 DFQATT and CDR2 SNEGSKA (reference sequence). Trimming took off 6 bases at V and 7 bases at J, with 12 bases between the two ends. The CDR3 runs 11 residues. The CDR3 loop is CSALRFGTQYF. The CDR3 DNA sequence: TGCAGTGCCCTCCGTTTTGGGACCCAGTACTTC.

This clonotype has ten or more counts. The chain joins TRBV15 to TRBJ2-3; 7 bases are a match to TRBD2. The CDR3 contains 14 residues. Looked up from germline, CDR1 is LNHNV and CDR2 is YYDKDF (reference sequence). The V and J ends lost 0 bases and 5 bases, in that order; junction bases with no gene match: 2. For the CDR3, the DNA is TGTGCCACCAGCAGAGAATCGGGAGGAGATACGCAGTATTTT. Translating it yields CATSRESGGDTQYF.

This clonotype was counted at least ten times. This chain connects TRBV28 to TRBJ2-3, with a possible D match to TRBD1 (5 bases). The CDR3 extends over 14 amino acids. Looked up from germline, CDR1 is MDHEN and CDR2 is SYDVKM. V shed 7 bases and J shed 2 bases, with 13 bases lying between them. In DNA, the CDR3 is TGTGCCAGCACCCCGCAGGGTATCACAGATACGCAGTATTTT. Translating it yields CASTPQGITDTQYF.

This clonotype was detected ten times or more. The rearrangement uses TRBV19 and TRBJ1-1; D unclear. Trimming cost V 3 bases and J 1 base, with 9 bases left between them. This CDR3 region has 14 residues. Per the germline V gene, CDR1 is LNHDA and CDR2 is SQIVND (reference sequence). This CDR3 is CASSIRQTNTEAFF. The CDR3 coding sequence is TGTGCCAGTAGTATCAGGCAGACGAACACTGAAGCTTTCTTT. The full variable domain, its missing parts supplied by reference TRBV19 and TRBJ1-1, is DGGITQSPKYLFRKEGQNVTLSCEQNLNHDAMYWYRQDPGQGLRLIYYSQIVNDFQKGDIAEGYSVSREKKESFPLTVTSAQKNPTAFYLCASSIRQTNTEAFFGQGTRLTVV.

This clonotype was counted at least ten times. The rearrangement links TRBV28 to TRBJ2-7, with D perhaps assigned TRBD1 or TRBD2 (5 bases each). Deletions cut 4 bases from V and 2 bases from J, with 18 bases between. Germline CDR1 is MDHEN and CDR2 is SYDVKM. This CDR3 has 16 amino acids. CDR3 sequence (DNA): TGTGCCAGCAGTTCCATCAATTGGGACCGAGCCTACGAGCAGTACTTC. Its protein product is CASSSINWDRAYEQYF.

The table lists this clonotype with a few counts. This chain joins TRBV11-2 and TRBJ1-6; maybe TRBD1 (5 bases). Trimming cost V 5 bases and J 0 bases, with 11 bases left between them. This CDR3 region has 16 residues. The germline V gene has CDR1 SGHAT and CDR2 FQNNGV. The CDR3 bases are TGTGCCAGCAGCCAAGACAGCAGCTCCTATAATTCACCCCTCCACTTT. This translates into CASSQDSSSYNSPLHF.

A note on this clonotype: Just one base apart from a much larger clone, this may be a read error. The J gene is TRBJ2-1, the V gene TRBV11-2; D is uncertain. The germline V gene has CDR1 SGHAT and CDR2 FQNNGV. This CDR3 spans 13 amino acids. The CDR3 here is CVSSSESIAEQFF. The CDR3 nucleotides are TGTGTCAGCAGCTCCGAGAGTATCGCTGAGCAGTTCTTC. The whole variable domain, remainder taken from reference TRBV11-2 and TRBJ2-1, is EAGVAQSPRYKIIEKRQSVAFWCNPISGHATLYWYQQILGQGPKLLIQFQNNGVVDDSQLPKDRFSAERLKGVDSTLKIQPAKLEDSAVYLCVSSSESIAEQFFGPGTRLTVL.

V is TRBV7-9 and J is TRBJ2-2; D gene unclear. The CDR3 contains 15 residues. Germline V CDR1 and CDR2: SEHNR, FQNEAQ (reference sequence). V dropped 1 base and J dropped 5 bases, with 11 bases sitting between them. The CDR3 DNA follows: TGTGCCAGCAGCTTAGATCTGGGCTATACCGGGGAGCTGTTTTTT. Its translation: CASSLDLGYTGELFF.

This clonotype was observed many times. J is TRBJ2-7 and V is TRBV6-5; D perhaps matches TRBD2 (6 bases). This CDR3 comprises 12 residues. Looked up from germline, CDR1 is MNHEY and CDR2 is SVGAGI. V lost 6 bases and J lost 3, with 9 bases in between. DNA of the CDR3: TGTGCCAGCAGCTTTAGCGGCTACGAGCAGTACTTC. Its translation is CASSFSGYEQYF.

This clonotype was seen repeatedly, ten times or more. Written as DNA, the CDR3 is TGTGCCAGCAGTAGAGACAGGGGGCTGGACATTCAGTACTTC. Amino acids: CASSRDRGLDIQYF. V usage is TRBV6-1 and J usage is TRBJ2-4, with TRBD1 identical over 10 bases. The CDR3 consists of 14 residues. In germline, CDR1 is MNHNS, CDR2 SASEGT. The ends lost 5 bases at V and 8 bases at J; junction bases unmatched: 6.

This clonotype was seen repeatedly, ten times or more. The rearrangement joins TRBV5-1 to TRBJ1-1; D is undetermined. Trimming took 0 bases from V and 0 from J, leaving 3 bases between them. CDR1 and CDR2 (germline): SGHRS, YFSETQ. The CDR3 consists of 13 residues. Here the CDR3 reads CASSLGLNTEAFF. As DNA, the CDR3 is TGCGCCAGCAGCTTGGGGTTGAACACTGAAGCTTTCTTT.

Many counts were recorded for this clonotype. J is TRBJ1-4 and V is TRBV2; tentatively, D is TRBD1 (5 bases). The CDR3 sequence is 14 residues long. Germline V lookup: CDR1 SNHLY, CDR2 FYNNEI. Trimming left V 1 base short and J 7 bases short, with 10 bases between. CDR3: CASSEGQGREKLFF. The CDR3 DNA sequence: TGTGCCAGCAGTGAAGGGCAGGGCCGTGAAAAACTGTTTTTT.

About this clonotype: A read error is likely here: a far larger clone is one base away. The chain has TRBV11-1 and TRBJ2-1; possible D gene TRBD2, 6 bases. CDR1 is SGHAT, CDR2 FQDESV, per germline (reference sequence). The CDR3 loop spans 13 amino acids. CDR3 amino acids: CATRDLTYNEQSF. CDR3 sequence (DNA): TGTGCCACCCGGGACTTGACATACAATGAGCAGTCCTTC.

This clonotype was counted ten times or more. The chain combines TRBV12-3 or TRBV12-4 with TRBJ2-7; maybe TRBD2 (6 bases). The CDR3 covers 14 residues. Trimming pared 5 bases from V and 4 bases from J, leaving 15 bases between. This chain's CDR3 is CASSLTPRGYEQYF. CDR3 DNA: TGTGCCAGCAGTCTGACCCCCCGGGGGTACGAGCAGTACTTC.

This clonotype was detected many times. CDR3 nucleotides: TGCAGTGCTAGAGATGCCCAACAGGGCCGGTACACCGGGGAGCTGTTTTTT. Its protein product is CSARDAQQGRYTGELFF. V gene TRBV20-1 combines with J gene TRBJ2-2, with D possibly TRBD1 on 6 matching bases. There are 17 residues in the CDR3. Germline CDR1 reads DFQATT; CDR2 reads SNEGSKA (reference sequence). Trimming took off 0 bases at V and 3 bases at J, with 17 bases between the two ends.

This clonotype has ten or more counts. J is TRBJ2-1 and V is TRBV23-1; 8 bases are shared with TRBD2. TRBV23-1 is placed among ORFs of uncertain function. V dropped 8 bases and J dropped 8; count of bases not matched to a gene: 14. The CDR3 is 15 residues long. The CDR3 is CASGEREPPRDEQFF. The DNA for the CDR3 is TGCGCCAGCGGGGAGCGGGAGCCCCCTCGGGATGAGCAGTTCTTC.

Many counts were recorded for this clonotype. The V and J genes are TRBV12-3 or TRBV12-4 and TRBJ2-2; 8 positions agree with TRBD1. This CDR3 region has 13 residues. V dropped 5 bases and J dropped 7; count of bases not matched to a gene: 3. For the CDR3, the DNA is TGTGCCAGCAGTCTCAGGGGGCGCGGGGAGCTGTTTTTT. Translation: CASSLRGRGELFF.

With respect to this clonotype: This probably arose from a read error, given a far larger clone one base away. CDR3 protein: CVSSTGEATYEQYF. The CDR3 DNA reads TGTGTCAGCAGTACGGGAGAAGCTACCTACGAGCAGTACTTC. The genes are TRBV6-5 and TRBJ2-7; D is perhaps TRBD2 (6 bases). The CDR3 runs 14 residues. Germline CDR1 is MNHEY and CDR2 is SVGAGI.

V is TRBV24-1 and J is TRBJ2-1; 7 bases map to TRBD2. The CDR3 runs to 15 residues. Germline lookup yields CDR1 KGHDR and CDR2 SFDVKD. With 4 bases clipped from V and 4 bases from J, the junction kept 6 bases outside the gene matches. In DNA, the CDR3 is TGTGCCACCAGTGACCCCGCTAGCGGATACAATGAGCAGTTCTTC. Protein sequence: CATSDPASGYNEQFF.

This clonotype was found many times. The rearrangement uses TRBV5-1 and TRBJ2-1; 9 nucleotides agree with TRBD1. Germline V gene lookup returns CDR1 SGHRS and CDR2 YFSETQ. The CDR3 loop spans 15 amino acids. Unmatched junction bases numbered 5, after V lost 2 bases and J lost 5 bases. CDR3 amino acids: CASSLGQGPNNEQFF. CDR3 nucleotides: TGCGCCAGCAGCTTAGGACAGGGGCCTAACAATGAGCAGTTCTTC.

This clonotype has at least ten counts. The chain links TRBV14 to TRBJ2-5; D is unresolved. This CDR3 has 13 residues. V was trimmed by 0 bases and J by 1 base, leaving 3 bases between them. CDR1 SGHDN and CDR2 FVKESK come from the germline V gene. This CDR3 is CASSQEVQETQYF. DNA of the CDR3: TGTGCCAGCAGCCAAGAAGTCCAAGAGACCCAGTACTTC.

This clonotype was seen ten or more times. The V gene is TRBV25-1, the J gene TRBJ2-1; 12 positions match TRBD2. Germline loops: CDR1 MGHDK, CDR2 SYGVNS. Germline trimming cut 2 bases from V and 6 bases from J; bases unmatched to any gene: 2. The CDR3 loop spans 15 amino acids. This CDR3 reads CASSERLAGANEQFF. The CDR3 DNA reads TGTGCCAGCAGTGAACGACTAGCGGGAGCCAATGAGCAGTTCTTC.

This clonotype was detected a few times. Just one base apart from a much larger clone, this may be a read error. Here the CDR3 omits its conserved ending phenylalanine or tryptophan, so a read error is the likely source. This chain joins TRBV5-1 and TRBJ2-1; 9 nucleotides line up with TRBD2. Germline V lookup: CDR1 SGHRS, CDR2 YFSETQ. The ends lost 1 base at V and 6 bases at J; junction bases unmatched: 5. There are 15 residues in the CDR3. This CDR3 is CASSLSGGLANEQFL. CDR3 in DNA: TGCGCCAGCAGCTTGAGTGGGGGACTAGCCAATGAGCAGTTCCTC.

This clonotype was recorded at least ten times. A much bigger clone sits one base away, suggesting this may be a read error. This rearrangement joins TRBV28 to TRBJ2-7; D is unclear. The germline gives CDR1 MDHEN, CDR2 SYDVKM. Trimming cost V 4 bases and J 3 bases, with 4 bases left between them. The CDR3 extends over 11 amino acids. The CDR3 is CASSSSYEQYF. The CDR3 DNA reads TGTGCCAGCAGTTCCAGCTACGAGCAGTACTTC.

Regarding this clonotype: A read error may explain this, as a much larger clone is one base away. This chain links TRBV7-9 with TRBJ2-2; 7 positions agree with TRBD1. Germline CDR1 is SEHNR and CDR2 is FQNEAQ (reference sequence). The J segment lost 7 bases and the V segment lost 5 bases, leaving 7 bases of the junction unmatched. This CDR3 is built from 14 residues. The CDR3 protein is CASSQRQGIGELFF. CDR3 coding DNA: TGTGCCAGCAGCCAGAGACAGGGCATCGGGGAGCTGTTTTTT.

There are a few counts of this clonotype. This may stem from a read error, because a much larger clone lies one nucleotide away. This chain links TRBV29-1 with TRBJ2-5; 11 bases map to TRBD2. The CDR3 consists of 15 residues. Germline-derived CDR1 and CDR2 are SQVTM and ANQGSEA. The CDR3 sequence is CSVIGLAGFQEAQYF. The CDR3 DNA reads TGCAGCGTAATCGGACTAGCGGGCTTCCAAGAGGCCCAGTACTTC.

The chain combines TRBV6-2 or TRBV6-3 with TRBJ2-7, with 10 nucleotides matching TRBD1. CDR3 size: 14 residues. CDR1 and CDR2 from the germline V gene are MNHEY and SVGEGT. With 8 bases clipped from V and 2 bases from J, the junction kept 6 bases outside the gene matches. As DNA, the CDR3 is TGTGCCAGCGGAACGGGACAGGGGACCTACGAGCAGTACTTC. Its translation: CASGTGQGTYEQYF.